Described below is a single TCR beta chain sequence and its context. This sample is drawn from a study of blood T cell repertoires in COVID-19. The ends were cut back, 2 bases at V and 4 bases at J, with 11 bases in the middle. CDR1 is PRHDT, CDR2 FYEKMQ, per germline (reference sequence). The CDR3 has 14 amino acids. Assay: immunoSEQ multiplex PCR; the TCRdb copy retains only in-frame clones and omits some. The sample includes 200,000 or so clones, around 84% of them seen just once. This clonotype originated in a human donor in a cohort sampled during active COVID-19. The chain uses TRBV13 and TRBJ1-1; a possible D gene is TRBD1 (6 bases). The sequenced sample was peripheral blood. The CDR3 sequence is CASSLNRERTEAFF. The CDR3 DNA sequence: TGTGCCAGCAGCTTAAACAGGGAACGCACTGAAGCTTTCTTT. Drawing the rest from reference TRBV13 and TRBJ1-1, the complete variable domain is AAGVIQSPRHLIKEKRETATLKCYPIPRHDTVYWYQQGPGQDPQFLISFYEKMQSDKGSIPDRFSAQQFSDYHSELNMSSLELGDSALYFCASSLNRERTEAFFGQGTRLTVV.